This TCR beta chain was obtained from a study of blood T cell repertoires in COVID-19. This clone showed up just a few times. Each recovered donor of Cohort 3 presented with two negative PCRs, clearance, or symptom resolution. With 3 bases clipped from V and 0 bases from J, the junction kept 10 bases outside the gene matches. The germline gives CDR1 MGHRA, CDR2 YSYEKL. This CDR3 region has 17 residues. Per the original methods: Estimation of nucleated cell counts was performed using reference gene primer amplification. Clones were sequenced by immunoSEQ multiplex PCR, and TCRdb holds only the in-frame ones, with some missing. V and J calls and clone size follow that table, whereas D and trimming were derived from the DNA. Altogether over 250,000 clones are present, around nine tenths being singletons, with the ten largest covering around 2.4%.

Source material: PBMCs or T cells enriched from blood (not recorded which). This chain uses TRBV4-1 with TRBJ1-2, with 7 bases matching TRBD1. The clonotype originates from a young woman who had recovered from COVID-19. CDR3 region: CASSQTGTAHTNYGYTF. CDR3 DNA: TGCGCCAGCAGCCAGACGGGGACAGCGCATACTAACTATGGCTACACCTTC.